This T cell receptor beta chain derives from a study of T cells in Graves' hyperthyroidism and ophthalmopathy. Study-level information: Sampling of peripheral blood happened at initial diagnosis, prior to any treatment.

Points from the study as a whole: A 13 V-J signature model discriminated ophthalmopathy versus stable hyperthyroidism. Ophthalmopathy prediction by the model preceded onset by a median approximately six months.

Regarding this clonotype: Its antigen is unknown.

The germline CDR1 and CDR2 sequences are ENHRY and SYGVKD. Trimming removed 0 bases from V and 16 bases from J, with 10 bases in between. This CDR3 spans 11 amino acids. Amplified regions were TCR beta CDR3 sequences from RNA transcripts. Using the HTBI primer set, a first-round RT-PCR was run on the TCR CDR3. TCRdb re-analysed the multiplex PCR reads in MiXCR, keeping a single row per CDR3 protein. The table shows fewer than 400,000 distinct CDR3 sequences, with roughly 15% occurring only once. The sequence derives from a man aged 25 to 40 with Graves' hyperthyroidism. Sequenced sample: blood. V and J are TRBV10-3 and TRBJ2-1; no reliable D call. CDR3 loop: CAISESGTAFF. The CDR3 DNA reads TGTGCCATCAGTGAGTCGGGAACAGCCTTCTTC.